This T cell receptor beta chain was captured in a study of tumor-infiltrating lymphocytes in oesophageal squamous cell carcinoma (dated by TCRdb to 2016 to 2018). Library preparation was by PCR. Sequencing relied on an Illumina HiSeq 2000. TCRdb itself trimmed the public reads at Q25 with fastp, ran MiXCR and retained productive beta chains. Identical CDR3 protein sequences are pooled into one entry, listed with their most common genes and DNA. Within this sample are roughly 14,000 distinct CDR3 sequences, with roughly half of them counted one time only. 12% to 15% of the sample comes from the top ten. This clonotype is considered medium-sized (0.01 to 0.1%). Its antigen has not been determined. No base-level quality is on record; no much larger clone is a single base apart. Taken from the germline V gene (reference sequence), the CDR1 and CDR2 loops are SEHNR and FQNEAQ. The CDR3 measures 15 amino acids from cysteine to phenylalanine. Left in the record is the CDR3 DNA by itself, 45 bases read in frame from the first base. The germline ends are 12 bases apart after V is trimmed by 3 bases and J by 0 bases.

Specimen: blood. This TCR was recovered from a male donor with esophageal squamous cell carcinoma. The chain is made from TRBV7-9 and TRBJ2-7; the D gene assignment is ambiguous. The DNA sequence reads TGTGCCAGCAGCTTTACACAGACCAGCTCCTACGAGCAGTACTTC. Its coded protein is CASSFTQTSSYEQYF. Outside the CDR3, residues come from the reference TRBV7-9 and TRBJ2-7 proteins, so the full variable domain is: DTGVSQNPRHKITKRGQNVTFRCDPISEHNRLYWYRQTLGQGPEFLTYFQNEAQLEKSRLLSDRFSAERPKGSFSTLEIQRTEQGDSAMYLCASSFTQTSSYEQYFGPGTRLTVT.